Following are 15 T cell receptor beta chains from one sample sequenced in a study of blood T cells in healthy people across ages. Primed by a sample-barcoded 5' primer and a J-beta primer mix, a second PCR proceeded for about 6 to 11 cycles. Each CDR3 protein gets one entry after TCRdb re-called the 5' RACE reads with MiXCR. The table shows approximately 780,000 distinct CDR3 sequences, with 20% to 30% occurring only once. Another study also made use of these data, one on T cells of mothers and their children.

The specimen sequenced was blood. These receptors were obtained from a boy between 5 and 17 years old in good health.

This clonotype was observed a handful of times. The V gene is TRBV7-9, the J gene TRBJ1-2, with D possibly being TRBD1 (6 bases). The CDR3 runs 14 residues. Germline CDR1 SEHNR, CDR2 FQNEAQ (reference sequence). V shed 5 bases and J shed 4 bases, with 14 bases lying between them. In DNA, the CDR3 is TGTGCCAGCAGCCCCGGGCGGGGGGCCTATGGCTACACCTTC. It yields the protein CASSPGRGAYGYTF.

The rearrangement uses TRBV29-1 and TRBJ1-2, with TRBD1 matching 8 bases. CDR1 SQVTM and CDR2 ANQGSEA come from the germline V gene. This CDR3 region has 11 residues. J gave up 11 bases and V 4 bases, and 6 bases lay outside the gene matches. DNA of the CDR3: TGCAGCGTTGGGGACAGGCCTCCTTACACCTTC. Protein sequence: CSVGDRPPYTF.

This clonotype has at least ten counts. The chain has TRBV20-1 and TRBJ1-6; 10 positions match TRBD1. The CDR3 loop spans 16 amino acids. The V gene end was trimmed by 5 bases and the J gene end by 4 bases; junction bases not matched to a gene: 8. Per the germline V gene, CDR1 is DFQATT and CDR2 is SNEGSKA (reference sequence). For the CDR3, the DNA is TGCAGTGCTCGATCGGACAGGGGGAGGTATAATTCACCCCTCCACTTT. It specifies CSARSDRGRYNSPLHF.

This clonotype occurred a few times. The rearrangement links TRBV2 to TRBJ2-5; D is undetermined. The germline V gene encodes CDR1 SNHLY and CDR2 FYNNEI. The CDR3 is 14 amino acids. V lost 3 bases, J lost 2 bases, and 10 bases lay in between. CDR3 residues: CASSERLEQETQYF. The CDR3 region has the DNA TGTGCCAGCAGTGAGAGGCTAGAACAAGAGACCCAGTACTTC.

J is TRBJ2-2 and V is TRBV20-1, with D perhaps matching TRBD1 or TRBD2 (7 bases each). Trimming cost V 6 bases and J 4 bases, with 18 bases left between them. Per the germline V gene, CDR1 is DFQATT and CDR2 is SNEGSKA (reference sequence). There are 15 residues in the CDR3. CDR3 protein: CSATRGGTSTGELFF. CDR3 nucleotides: TGCAGTGCCACCAGGGGGGGAACGAGCACCGGGGAGCTGTTTTTT.

This chain links TRBV9 with TRBJ1-2, with 10 bases aligning to TRBD1. The CDR3 covers 15 residues. CDR1 SGDLS and CDR2 YYNGEE come from the germline V gene. V dropped 0 bases and J dropped 4; count of bases not matched to a gene: 3. CDR3 in DNA: TGTGCCAGCAGCGTAGCCCGGACAGGGGGCTATGGCTACACCTTC. It is translated as CASSVARTGGYGYTF.

The V and J genes are TRBV11-3 and TRBJ2-1, with 7 bases aligning to TRBD1. The ends lost 5 bases at V and 7 bases at J; junction bases unmatched: 8. This CDR3 has 14 residues. Per germline, CDR1 SGHNT and CDR2 YENEEA. CDR3 residues: CASSRGQADNEQFF. The CDR3 coding sequence is TGTGCCAGCAGCCGCGGACAGGCGGATAATGAGCAGTTCTTC.

This clonotype was detected only a few times. The chain combines TRBV2 with TRBJ1-4, with unresolved D. Trimming removed 10 bases from V and 4 bases from J, with 16 bases in between. The germline CDR1 and CDR2 sequences are SNHLY and FYNNEI. The CDR3 extends over 14 amino acids. Written as DNA, the CDR3 is TGTGCCACTATCCCACGGCCGGGTAATGAAAAACTGTTTTTT. Its translation is CATIPRPGNEKLFF.

The V gene is TRBV15, the J gene TRBJ1-5; 8 bases map to TRBD1. Germline lookup yields CDR1 LNHNV and CDR2 YYDKDF (reference sequence). There are 15 residues in the CDR3. With 0 bases clipped from V and 7 bases from J, the junction kept 5 bases outside the gene matches. The CDR3 spells CATSRDRGRGQPQHF. As DNA, the CDR3 is TGTGCCACCAGCAGAGACAGGGGGCGCGGACAGCCCCAGCATTTT.

The chain combines TRBV5-1 with TRBJ2-7, with unresolved D. This CDR3 contains 13 residues. The V gene lost 2 bases and the J gene lost 1 base, with 7 bases spanning the gap. Looked up from germline, CDR1 is SGHRS and CDR2 is YFSETQ. This CDR3 is CASSFQTSYEQYF. The CDR3 nucleotides read TGCGCCAGCAGCTTCCAGACTTCCTACGAGCAGTACTTC.

The genes are TRBV5-5 and TRBJ2-5, with D possibly TRBD2 on 5 matching bases. The CDR3 is 13 amino acids. Germline lookup yields CDR1 SGHKS and CDR2 YYEKEE (reference sequence). The V end lost 4 bases, the J end lost 5 bases, and 12 bases lay between the germline ends. CDR3 nucleotide sequence: TGTGCCAGCAGCCGGGAAGGGTCGGAGACCCAGTACTTC. Amino acids: CASSREGSETQYF. The variable domain in full, completed from reference TRBV5-5 and TRBJ2-5, reads DAGVTQSPTHLIKTRGQQVTLRCSPISGHKSVSWYQQVLGQGPQFIFQYYEKEERGRGNFPDRFSARQFPNYSSELNVNALLLGDSALYLCASSREGSETQYFGPGTRLLVL.

This clonotype was detected only a few times. This chain uses TRBV28 with TRBJ1-2; D ambiguous. The CDR3 totals 15 residues. Germline CDR1 and CDR2: MDHEN and SYDVKM. Trimming took off 2 bases at V and 8 bases at J, with 18 bases between the two ends. The chain's CDR3 is CASSLGGVTLRGYTF. The CDR3, as DNA: TGTGCCAGCAGTTTAGGTGGGGTCACCCTTCGGGGCTACACCTTC.

This sequence joins TRBV5-1 and TRBJ2-3; 10 nucleotides line up with TRBD1. Trimming cost V 2 bases and J 2 bases; bases outside gene matches: 2. Germline V CDR1 and CDR2: SGHRS, YFSETQ. The CDR3 is 15 amino acids. CDR3 coding DNA: TGCGCCAGCAGCTTCGGGACAGGGGACACAGATACGCAGTATTTT. It is translated as CASSFGTGDTDTQYF.

The CDR3 region has the DNA TGCAGTGCTAGAGAAAGCCCAAAAGAGACCCAGTACTTC. Its protein is CSARESPKETQYF. The chain links TRBV20-1 to TRBJ2-5; no definite D call. Trimming pared 0 bases from V and 3 bases from J, leaving 8 bases between. Germline V CDR1 and CDR2: DFQATT, SNEGSKA (reference sequence). This CDR3 has 13 amino acids.

A single count supports this clonotype. The DNA for the CDR3 is TGTGCCAGCAGTTCCGGACTAGCTGTTACCGCAGATACGCAGTATTTT. Protein: CASSSGLAVTADTQYF. The chain couples TRBV12-3 or TRBV12-4 to TRBJ2-3; TRBD2 matches at 8 bases. The CDR3 contains 16 residues. Trimming cost V 4 bases and J 4 bases; bases outside gene matches: 10.